These 18 T cell receptor beta chains were all obtained from the same sample, sequenced in a study of blood T cell repertoires in COVID-19 (dated by TCRdb to 2018 to 2020). Libraries were constructed by the immunoSEQ multiplex PCR assay. TCRdb obtained this table from immuneACCESS and retained in-frame rearrangements with V and J assigned. These tables miss some clones; where compared with another copy, unresolved V genes account for less than half of the shortfall, and the remainder is unexplained. The sample table lists 120,000 to 150,000 clones, approximately 91% of them with a count of one. Of the sample, approximately 2.4% is held by the ten largest clones. Specimen: peripheral blood. These receptors all stem from a human donor in a cohort sampled during active COVID-19.

The chain joins TRBV27 to TRBJ2-2; D call uncertain. This CDR3 contains 12 residues. The germline CDR1 and CDR2 sequences are MNHEY and SMNVEV (reference sequence). V was cut by 5 bases and J by 6 bases, with 7 bases left in between. CDR3 bases: TGTGCCAGCAGTAGGCGGTCCGGGGAGCTGTTTTTT. Translating it yields CASSRRSGELFF.

About this clone: Other DNA sequences within the sample encode an identical CDR3. V is TRBV7-3 and J is TRBJ1-2; 8 bases are a match to TRBD1. Germline assignment: CDR1 SGHTA and CDR2 FQGTGA. With V trimmed by 4 bases and J by 6 bases, 4 bases remained unmatched. The CDR3 has 13 residues. The CDR3 protein is CASSSTGGDGYTF. CDR3 bases: TGTGCCAGCAGCTCAACAGGGGGTGATGGCTACACCTTC.

This chain uses TRBV9 with TRBJ2-3, with 7 bases identical to TRBD2. Trimming took 4 bases from V and 1 from J; bases not matched to a gene: 9. Germline assignment: CDR1 SGDLS and CDR2 YYNGEE. CDR3 size: 16 residues. Written as DNA, the CDR3 is TGTGCCAGCAGCCCTCGGGCTAGCGGACGCACAGATACGCAGTATTTT. As protein: CASSPRASGRTDTQYF.

This sequence joins TRBV6-5 and TRBJ1-1; TRBD1 agrees at 7 bases. Trimming cost V 10 bases and J 5 bases; bases outside gene matches: 16. Looked up from germline, CDR1 is MNHEY and CDR2 is SVGAGI. This CDR3 has 15 amino acids. The CDR3: CATWTMRGQQTEAFF. In DNA, the CDR3 is TGTGCCACCTGGACAATGAGGGGGCAGCAGACTGAAGCTTTCTTT.

The V call is TRBV5-1, the J call TRBJ2-1, with 14 bases that match TRBD2. This CDR3 has 19 amino acids. Germline V lookup: CDR1 SGHRS, CDR2 YFSETQ. V gave up 1 base and J gave up 8 bases; unmatched junction bases: 14. The CDR3 region is CASSLPDDGTSGSVYEQFF. DNA for the CDR3: TGCGCCAGCAGCTTGCCCGATGATGGGACTAGCGGGAGTGTGTATGAGCAGTTCTTC. Complete variable domain (other parts from reference TRBV5-1 and TRBJ2-1): KAGVTQTPRYLIKTRGQQVTLSCSPISGHRSVSWYQQTPGQGLQFLFEYFSETQRNKGNFPGRFSGRQFSNSRSEMNVSTLELGDSALYLCASSLPDDGTSGSVYEQFFGPGTRLTVL.

The chain links TRBV6-2 or TRBV6-3 to TRBJ2-7; 12 bases map to TRBD2. The V gene's germline CDR1 is MNHEY and CDR2 SVGEGT. J was trimmed by 0 bases and V by 6 bases; bases with no gene match: 6. The CDR3 is 16 amino acids. The CDR3 nucleotides read TGTGCCAGCAGCGGACTAGCGGGACCGAGCTCCTACGAGCAGTACTTC. Protein: CASSGLAGPSSYEQYF.

This clone was seen only once. The chain links TRBV7-2 to TRBJ2-2; TRBD2 matches at 7 bases. V lost 3 bases, J lost 3 bases, and 4 bases stayed unmatched. The CDR3 has 15 residues. Per the germline V gene, CDR1 is SGHTA and CDR2 is FQGNSA. The CDR3: CASSFTSADTGELFF. As DNA, the CDR3 is TGTGCCAGCAGCTTCACTAGCGCGGACACCGGGGAGCTGTTTTTT. Drawing the rest from reference TRBV7-2 and TRBJ2-2, the complete variable domain is GAGVSQSPSNKVTEKGKDVELRCDPISGHTALYWYRQSLGQGLEFLIYFQGNSAPDKSGLPSDRFSAERTGGSVSTLTIQRTQQEDSAVYLCASSFTSADTGELFFGEGSRLTVL.

J is TRBJ1-3 and V is TRBV4-3; TRBD1 matches 8 bases. Looked up from germline, CDR1 is LGHNA and CDR2 is YSLEER. The CDR3 spans 16 residues. J lost 1 base, V lost 1 base, and 3 bases had no gene match. This CDR3 reads CASSQVQGASGNTIYF. In nucleotides, the CDR3 is TGCGCCAGCAGCCAAGTGCAGGGGGCGTCTGGAAACACCATATATTTT.

About this clone: In the same sample, other DNA sequences code for this CDR3. The rearrangement uses TRBV12-3 or TRBV12-4 and TRBJ2-3; D is unresolved. V was clipped by 3 bases and J by 6 bases, with 4 bases between them. CDR3 size: 11 residues. CDR3 bases: TGTGCCAGCAGTTTCGGGGATACGCAGTATTTT. Amino acid sequence: CASSFGDTQYF.

This chain links TRBV28 with TRBJ2-3; TRBD2 matches at 8 bases. The CDR3 is made up of 18 amino acids. Trimming removed 2 bases from V and 5 bases from J; junction bases left unmatched: 15. Germline lookup yields CDR1 MDHEN and CDR2 SYDVKM. The CDR3 region is CASSLVLGAAGGGDTQYF. The DNA for the CDR3 is TGTGCCAGCAGTTTAGTTCTTGGGGCGGCGGGAGGAGGAGATACGCAGTATTTT.

This rearrangement joins TRBV7-8 to TRBJ2-3; TRBD1 matches at 8 bases. The V and J ends lost 1 base and 3 bases, in that order; junction bases with no gene match: 6. The CDR3 runs to 16 residues. Per germline, CDR1 SGHVS and CDR2 FQNEAQ. CDR3 protein: CASSLEVRGRTDTQYF. The CDR3 DNA sequence: TGTGCCAGCAGCTTAGAAGTCAGGGGGCGAACAGATACGCAGTATTTT.

The chain links TRBV21-1 to TRBJ1-5; the table's TRBD1 call for D was not verified on the DNA. TRBV21-1 is a recognized pseudogene. This CDR3 comprises 15 residues. DNA of the CDR3: TGTGCCAGCCGCTTACAGGGGGGACCCGGGGAGCCCCAGCATTTT. It codes for CASRLQGGPGEPQHF.

CDR3 protein: CASSDWVAETQYF. The CDR3 bases are TGTGCCAGCAGTGATTGGGTAGCAGAGACCCAGTACTTC. The chain joins TRBV6-1 to TRBJ2-5; D gene ambiguous. The CDR3 sequence is 13 residues long. V was clipped by 3 bases and J by 4 bases, with 9 bases between them. Germline CDR1 MNHNS, CDR2 SASEGT.

The J gene is TRBJ2-5, the V gene TRBV4-1; TRBD2 agrees at 13 bases. This CDR3 spans 16 amino acids. Trimming cost V 0 bases and J 4 bases; bases outside gene matches: 2. The germline gives CDR1 MGHRA, CDR2 YSYEKL. CDR3 loop: CASSQDGTSGIETQYF. The CDR3, as DNA: TGCGCCAGCAGCCAAGACGGGACTAGCGGGATAGAGACCCAGTACTTC.

The rearrangement uses TRBV2 and TRBJ1-1; tentative D call: TRBD1 (6 bases). Trimming took off 9 bases at V and 3 bases at J, with 14 bases between the two ends. Germline values: CDR1 SNHLY, CDR2 FYNNEI. The CDR3 is 13 residues long. CDR3: CARGQLRYTEAFF. CDR3 nucleotide sequence: TGTGCCAGAGGACAGCTAAGGTACACTGAAGCTTTCTTT.

The genes are TRBV7-8 and TRBJ2-7; 9 positions agree with TRBD1. The CDR3 contains 15 residues. The V gene's germline CDR1 is SGHVS and CDR2 FQNEAQ. V trimming: 4 bases; J trimming: 3 bases; junction bases outside the gene matches: 7. CDR3 loop: CASSSGTGIGYEQYF. The CDR3 DNA is TGTGCCAGCAGCTCCGGGACAGGGATTGGCTACGAGCAGTACTTC.

This rearrangement joins TRBV5-8 to TRBJ2-1; 8 nucleotides line up with TRBD1. From germline, CDR1 is SGHTS and CDR2 YDEGEE. The CDR3 contains 15 residues. With V trimmed by 3 bases and J by 4 bases, 6 bases remained unmatched. CDR3 DNA: TGTGCCAGCAGCTCGACAGGGGTGAAATACAATGAGCAGTTCTTC. It specifies CASSSTGVKYNEQFF.

The rearrangement uses TRBV7-2 and TRBJ2-6; 7 bases match TRBD1. The V segment lost 5 bases and the J segment 2 bases; nucleotides outside the gene matches: 6. The germline CDR1 and CDR2 sequences are SGHTA and FQGNSA. CDR3 length: 16 residues. CDR3 coding DNA: TGTGCCAGCAGCCCGCGAGGGGGCACTGGGGCCAACGTCCTGACTTTC. Translated, it gives CASSPRGGTGANVLTF.